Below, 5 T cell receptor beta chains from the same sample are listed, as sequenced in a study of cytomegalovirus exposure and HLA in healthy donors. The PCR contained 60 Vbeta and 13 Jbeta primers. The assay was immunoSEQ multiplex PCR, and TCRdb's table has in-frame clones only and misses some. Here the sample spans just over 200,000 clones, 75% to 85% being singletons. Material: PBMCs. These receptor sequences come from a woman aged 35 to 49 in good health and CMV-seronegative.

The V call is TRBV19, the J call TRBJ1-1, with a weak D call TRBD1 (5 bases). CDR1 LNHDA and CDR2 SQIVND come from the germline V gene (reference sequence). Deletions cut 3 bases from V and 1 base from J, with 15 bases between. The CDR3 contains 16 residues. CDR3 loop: CASSIAPGWANTEAFF. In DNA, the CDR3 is TGTGCCAGTAGTATTGCCCCAGGGTGGGCGAACACTGAAGCTTTCTTT.

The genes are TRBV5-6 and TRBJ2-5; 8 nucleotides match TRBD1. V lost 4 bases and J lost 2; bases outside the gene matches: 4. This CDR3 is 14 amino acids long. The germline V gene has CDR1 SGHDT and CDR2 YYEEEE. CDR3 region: CASSPTGGQETQYF. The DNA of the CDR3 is TGTGCCAGCAGCCCTACAGGGGGGCAAGAGACCCAGTACTTC. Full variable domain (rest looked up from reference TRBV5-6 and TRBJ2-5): DAGVTQSPTHLIKTRGQQVTLRCSPKSGHDTVSWYQQALGQGPQFIFQYYEEEERQRGNFPDRFSGHQFPNYSSELNVNALLLGDSALYLCASSPTGGQETQYFGPGTRLLVL.

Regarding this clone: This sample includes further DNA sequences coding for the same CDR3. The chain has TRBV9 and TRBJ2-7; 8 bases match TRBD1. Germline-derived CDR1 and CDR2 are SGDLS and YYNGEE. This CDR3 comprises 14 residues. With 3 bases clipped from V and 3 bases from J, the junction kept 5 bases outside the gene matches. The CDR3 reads CASSAGTGNYEQYF. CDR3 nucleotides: TGTGCCAGCAGCGCCGGGACAGGCAACTACGAGCAGTACTTC.

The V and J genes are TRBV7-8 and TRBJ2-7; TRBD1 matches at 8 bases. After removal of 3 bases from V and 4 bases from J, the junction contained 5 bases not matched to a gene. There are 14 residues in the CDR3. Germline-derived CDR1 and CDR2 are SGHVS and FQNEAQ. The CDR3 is CASSFHRGLYEQYF. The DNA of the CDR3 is TGTGCCAGCAGCTTCCACAGGGGGTTATACGAGCAGTACTTC.

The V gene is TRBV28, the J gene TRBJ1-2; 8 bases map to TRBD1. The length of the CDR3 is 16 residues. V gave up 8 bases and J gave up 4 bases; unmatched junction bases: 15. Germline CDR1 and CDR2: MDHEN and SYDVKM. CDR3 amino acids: CASAYPPGGVPYGYTF. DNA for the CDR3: TGTGCCAGCGCCTACCCGCCAGGGGGCGTCCCCTATGGCTACACCTTC.